A single sample gave rise to the 3 T cell receptor beta chains below, sequenced in a study of T-cell memory formation after mild COVID-19. Each CDR3 protein is one row after TCRdb ran MiXCR on the 5' RACE reads. The sample comprises nearly 110,000 distinct CDR3 sequences, about a sixth of which are singletons, and 28% rests with the top ten. Input material: PBMCs or a T cell subset sorted from them (not recorded which). Receptor source: an adult woman who had mild COVID-19 (a few samples of this study predate the infection). Cell type and time point are not known.

This clonotype came up many times. The rearrangement links TRBV20-1 to TRBJ2-3; 8 bases line up with TRBD2. The germline gives CDR1 DFQATT, CDR2 SNEGSKA (reference sequence). The CDR3 sequence is 16 residues long. After removal of 1 base from V and 3 bases from J, the junction contained 9 bases not matched to a gene. The CDR3 DNA reads TGCAGTGCTAGAGCTAAGATAGCGGGGATTACAGATACGCAGTATTTT. Translating it yields CSARAKIAGITDTQYF.

This clonotype was found a few times. The chain employs TRBV27 and TRBJ1-2; possibly TRBD1 for D (5 bases). Trimming took off 0 bases at V and 5 bases at J, with 13 bases between the two ends. The CDR3 is 15 amino acids. Germline V gene data show CDR1 as MNHEY and CDR2 as SMNVEV (reference sequence). CDR3 in amino acids: CASSLSGGNSYGYTF. CDR3 nucleotides: TGTGCCAGCAGTTTATCTGGGGGTAACAGTTATGGCTACACCTTC.

This clonotype has just a few counts. In DNA, the CDR3 is TGTGCCAGCAGCCAAGTCTCCTCACCCCTCCACTTT. As protein: CASSQVSSPLHF. The chain links TRBV4-2 to TRBJ1-6; no clear D. The CDR3 covers 12 residues. Germline CDR1 LGHNA, CDR2 YNFKEQ. Trimming cost V 1 base and J 10 bases, with 5 bases left between them.